The 6 T cell receptor beta chains listed next were all sequenced from one sample in a study of tumor-infiltrating lymphocytes in localized non-small cell lung cancer. Assay: immunoSEQ multiplex PCR; the TCRdb copy retains only in-frame clones and omits some. This sample has several thousand clones, with 71% found just once. Material: lung tumor tissue. The receptors were gathered from a human donor with non-small cell lung cancer.

The V call is TRBV7-3, the J call TRBJ2-1, with 7 bases aligning to TRBD2. J gave up 5 bases and V 3 bases, and 7 bases lay outside the gene matches. Germline CDR1 is SGHTA and CDR2 is FQGTGA. The CDR3 spans 15 residues. The DNA for the CDR3 is TGTGCCAGCAGCTTGGGGGGGGAGAATAACAATGAGCAGTTCTTC. Encoded protein: CASSLGGENNNEQFF.

This rearrangement joins TRBV4-1 to TRBJ2-5, with 8 bases identical to TRBD1. The J call is uncertain, as TRBJ2-7 better fits the DNA end. Germline-derived CDR1 and CDR2 are MGHRA and YSYEKL. The CDR3 loop spans 19 amino acids. The CDR3 protein is CASSQGIPGQVYKLGEQYF. CDR3 DNA sequence: TGCGCCAGCAGCCAGGGAATCCCGGGACAGGTGTACAAGCTAGGCGAGCAGTACTTC.

V gene TRBV11-2 combines with J gene TRBJ2-3; D remains ambiguous. There are 12 residues in the CDR3. With 5 bases removed from V and 3 bases from J, the gap between germline ends came to 6 bases. Germline V gene sequence: CDR1 SGHAT, CDR2 FQNNGV. Written as DNA, the CDR3 is TGTGCCAGCAGCCTACAAACAGATACGCAGTATTTT. As protein: CASSLQTDTQYF.

This chain uses TRBV6-5 with TRBJ2-5; 13 bases fit TRBD2. Germline values: CDR1 MNHEY, CDR2 SVGAGI. After removal of 4 bases from V and 7 bases from J, the junction contained 9 bases not matched to a gene. The length of the CDR3 is 16 residues. DNA for the CDR3: TGTGCCAGCAGTTCCCGGACTAGCGGGAGTCACGGGACCCAGTACTTC. It translates to CASSSRTSGSHGTQYF.

The chain combines TRBV23-1 with TRBJ2-7; possibly TRBD1 for D (6 bases). TRBV23-1 is designated an ORF whose function remains uncertain. CDR3 length: 14 residues. V lost 4 bases to trimming and J lost 2 bases, with 12 bases between them. The CDR3 nucleotides read TGCGCCAGCAGTCTGCGCCAGGGGACCTACGAGCAGTACTTC. It codes for CASSLRQGTYEQYF.

The CDR3 DNA reads TGCGCCAGCAGCCACCCGACCGAGAACTATGGCTACACCTTC. Encoded protein: CASSHPTENYGYTF. V usage is TRBV4-1 and J usage is TRBJ1-2; D ambiguous. Per the germline V gene, CDR1 is MGHRA and CDR2 is YSYEKL. The CDR3 consists of 14 residues. V was clipped by 3 bases and J by 2 bases, with 10 bases between them.